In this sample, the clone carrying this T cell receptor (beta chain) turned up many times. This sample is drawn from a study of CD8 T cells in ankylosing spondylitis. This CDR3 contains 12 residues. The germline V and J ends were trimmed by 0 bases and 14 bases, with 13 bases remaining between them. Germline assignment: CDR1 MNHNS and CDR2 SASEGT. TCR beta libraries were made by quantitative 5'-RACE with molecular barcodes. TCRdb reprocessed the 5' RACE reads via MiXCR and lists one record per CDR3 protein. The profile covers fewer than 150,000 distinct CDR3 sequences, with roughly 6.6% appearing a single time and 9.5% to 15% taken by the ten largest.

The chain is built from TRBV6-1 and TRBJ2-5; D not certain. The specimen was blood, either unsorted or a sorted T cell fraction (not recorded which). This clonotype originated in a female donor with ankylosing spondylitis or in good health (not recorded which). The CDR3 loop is CASSEAGQRPYF. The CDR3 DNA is TGTGCCAGCAGTGAAGCAGGCCAACGCCCCTACTTC.